A single sample gave rise to the 25 T cell receptor beta chains below, sequenced in a study of T cells in tuberculosis. This table comes from immunoSEQ multiplex PCR, and its TCRdb copy is limited to in-frame clones, with some not included. The table has about 40,000 clones, around 94% seen once; the top ten hold approximately 4.3%. The time point denotes: new active TB diagnosis, blood taken before or within 7 days of starting treatment. This material consisted of PBMCs, taken at tuberculosis diagnosis. The receptors stem from an adult with tuberculosis.

This chain uses TRBV4-3 with TRBJ1-2; TRBD1 matches at 7 bases. The CDR3 is made up of 19 amino acids. With 0 bases clipped from V and 1 base from J, the junction kept 14 bases outside the gene matches. Per the germline V gene, CDR1 is LGHNA and CDR2 is YSLEER. The CDR3: CASSQDFLDRDAYNYGYTF. DNA of the CDR3: TGCGCCAGCAGCCAAGATTTCTTAGACAGGGATGCATATAACTATGGCTACACCTTC.

The rearrangement joins TRBV6-5 to TRBJ2-5; a possible D gene is TRBD2 (5 bases). Trimming removed 5 bases from V and 9 bases from J, with 19 bases in between. CDR3 length: 14 residues. Germline CDR1 and CDR2: MNHEY and SVGAGI. CDR3 region: CASSPSHEGRAQYF. The CDR3 bases are TGTGCCAGCAGTCCGTCGCACGAGGGTAGGGCCCAGTACTTC.

The chain uses TRBV7-2 and TRBJ2-7; TRBD2 aligns across 9 bases. The CDR3 loop spans 14 amino acids. Germline V gene sequence: CDR1 SGHTA, CDR2 FQGNSA. With V trimmed by 5 bases and J by 5 bases, 7 bases remained unmatched. In DNA form, the CDR3 reads TGTGCCAGCAGCCCCCGGCGGGGGGGAAACGAGCAGTACTTC. This sequence encodes CASSPRRGGNEQYF.

The chain uses TRBV6-5 and TRBJ1-2; the match to TRBD1 covers 9 bases. Looked up from germline, CDR1 is MNHEY and CDR2 is SVGAGI. The CDR3 extends over 16 amino acids. Trimming cost V 3 bases and J 4 bases; bases outside gene matches: 9. This CDR3 is CASSYSRTGGGYGYTF. CDR3 coding DNA: TGTGCCAGCAGTTATTCCAGAACAGGGGGCGGCTATGGCTACACCTTC.

The J gene is TRBJ2-7, the V gene TRBV5-1, with unresolved D. The V gene's germline CDR1 is SGHRS and CDR2 YFSETQ. The germline V and J ends were trimmed by 0 bases and 0 bases, with 19 bases remaining between them. The length of the CDR3 is 18 residues. The CDR3 nucleotides are TGCGCCAGCAGCTTGGAGGCAGGAAGTAGTTTCAGCTCCTACGAGCAGTACTTC. This translates into CASSLEAGSSFSSYEQYF. Full variable domain (missing parts from reference TRBV5-1 and TRBJ2-7): KAGVTQTPRYLIKTRGQQVTLSCSPISGHRSVSWYQQTPGQGLQFLFEYFSETQRNKGNFPGRFSGRQFSNSRSEMNVSTLELGDSALYLCASSLEAGSSFSSYEQYFGPGTRLTVT.

This clone was seen a few times. The CDR3 spells CSVPTGVSSGANVLTF. The CDR3 DNA reads TGCAGCGTACCCACAGGGGTCAGCTCTGGGGCCAACGTCCTGACTTTC. The V call is TRBV29-1, the J call TRBJ2-6, with 7 bases lining up with TRBD1. The CDR3 covers 16 residues. Germline V gene data show CDR1 as SQVTM and CDR2 as ANQGSEA. V was pared by 6 bases and J by 0 bases, with 8 bases of the junction left unmatched.

The gene calls are TRBV19 and TRBJ1-1, with TRBD1 matching over 7 bases. Trimming cost V 6 bases and J 10 bases; bases outside gene matches: 14. The CDR3 contains 14 residues. CDR1 LNHDA and CDR2 SQIVND come from the germline V gene (reference sequence). CDR3 nucleotide sequence: TGTGCCAGTAGCCCCCTTCCAGGGGGACCGGGAGCTTTCTTT. Amino acid sequence: CASSPLPGGPGAFF.

The chain uses TRBV5-1 and TRBJ2-6; perhaps TRBD2 as D (5 bases). Germline CDR1 and CDR2: SGHRS and YFSETQ. The CDR3 sequence is 17 residues long. V lost 6 bases and J 0 bases, leaving 16 bases between the germline ends. CDR3 in amino acids: CASTSEGHYSGANVLTF. Here the CDR3 DNA reads TGCGCCAGCACCTCCGAGGGCCACTACTCTGGGGCCAACGTCCTGACTTTC.

V is TRBV5-8 and J is TRBJ2-1, with TRBD2 as a possible D gene (5 bases). V dropped 0 bases and J dropped 12 bases, with 13 bases sitting between them. This CDR3 has 13 amino acids. The germline V gene encodes CDR1 SGHTS and CDR2 YDEGEE. The CDR3 coding sequence is TGTGCCAGCAGCTTGGGAAGGGAGTACGGGCAGTTCTTC. Protein product: CASSLGREYGQFF.

The rearrangement uses TRBV30 and TRBJ2-2; TRBD1 aligns across 8 bases. Germline trimming cut 4 bases from V and 4 bases from J; bases unmatched to any gene: 5. CDR1 is GTSNPN and CDR2 is SVGIG in the germline V gene (reference sequence). The CDR3 consists of 14 residues. The CDR3 region is CAWIGQGITGELFF. The CDR3 bases are TGTGCCTGGATCGGACAGGGAATCACCGGGGAGCTGTTTTTT. Complete variable domain (other parts from reference TRBV30 and TRBJ2-2): SQTIHQWPATLVQPVGSPLSLECTVEGTSNPNLYWYRQAAGRGLQLLFYSVGIGQISSEVPQNLSASRPQDRQFILSSKKLLLSDSGFYLCAWIGQGITGELFFGEGSRLTVL.

In its sample, this clone was seen once. The chain has TRBV18 and TRBJ1-2; D might be TRBD1 (6 bases). The germline V and J ends were trimmed by 4 bases and 1 base, with 10 bases remaining between them. Germline values: CDR1 KGHSH, CDR2 LQKENI. The CDR3 has 14 residues. The CDR3 nucleotides are TGTGCCAGCTCACGGGACACTTTTAACTATGGCTACACCTTC. It is translated as CASSRDTFNYGYTF.

The chain has TRBV25-1 and TRBJ2-5, with 10 positions matching TRBD1. Germline V gene data show CDR1 as MGHDK and CDR2 as SYGVNS. This CDR3 has 16 amino acids. With 6 bases clipped from V and 5 bases from J, the junction kept 12 bases outside the gene matches. CDR3 protein: CASSTGQGLSRETQYF. The DNA of the CDR3 is TGTGCCAGCAGCACGGGACAGGGGTTGTCTAGGGAGACCCAGTACTTC.

The chain carries TRBV7-2 and TRBJ1-1; 7 bases match TRBD1. The CDR3 runs to 14 residues. Germline-derived CDR1 and CDR2 are SGHTA and FQGNSA. J lost 5 bases, V lost 5 bases, and 8 bases had no gene match. The CDR3 sequence: CASSPTGSATEAFF. As DNA, the CDR3 is TGTGCCAGCAGCCCGACAGGGTCTGCTACTGAAGCTTTCTTT.

The rearrangement joins TRBV23-1 to TRBJ2-5; the D is unclear. TRBV23-1 is an ORF, and what it does is uncertain. V shed 6 bases and J shed 9 bases, with 8 bases lying between them. This CDR3 is 10 amino acids long. CDR3 in amino acids: CASRLCPQYF. As DNA, the CDR3 is TGCGCCAGCAGACTTTGCCCCCAGTACTTC.

The V call is TRBV5-1, the J call TRBJ1-4, with a weak D call TRBD1 (6 bases). V dropped 4 bases and J dropped 2 bases, with 12 bases sitting between them. Germline V CDR1 and CDR2: SGHRS, YFSETQ. The CDR3 covers 15 residues. DNA of the CDR3: TGCGCCAGCAGCACACAGGGAAATACTAATGAAAAACTGTTTTTT. Translation gives CASSTQGNTNEKLFF. Looking up the rest from reference TRBV5-1 and TRBJ1-4 gives the full variable domain: KAGVTQTPRYLIKTRGQQVTLSCSPISGHRSVSWYQQTPGQGLQFLFEYFSETQRNKGNFPGRFSGRQFSNSRSEMNVSTLELGDSALYLCASSTQGNTNEKLFFGSGTQLSVL.

This chain connects TRBV4-1 to TRBJ1-2; tentative D call: TRBD1 (5 bases). CDR1 is MGHRA, CDR2 YSYEKL, per germline. The length of the CDR3 is 15 residues. Trimming left V 5 bases short and J 3 bases short, with 16 bases between. The CDR3 loop reads CASSSAGPDDYGYTF. In DNA form, the CDR3 reads TGCGCCAGCAGCTCCGCGGGGCCGGATGACTATGGCTACACCTTC.

The J gene is TRBJ2-3, the V gene TRBV7-8; TRBD2 matches at 10 bases. CDR3 length: 17 residues. Trimming removed 3 bases from V and 8 bases from J; junction bases left unmatched: 14. Germline CDR1 is SGHVS and CDR2 is FQNEAQ. The CDR3 nucleotides are TGTGCCAGCAGCTTCAGCGGGGGGGCCCGCATTTTTGGTACGCAGTATTTT. Translating it yields CASSFSGGARIFGTQYF.

The chain combines TRBV11-2 with TRBJ1-1, with unresolved D. Trimming took 0 bases from V and 0 from J, leaving 8 bases between them. CDR1 and CDR2 (germline): SGHAT, FQNNGV. CDR3 length equals 15 residues. CDR3 loop: CASSLDRMMNTEAFF. The DNA of the CDR3 is TGTGCCAGCAGCTTAGACAGAATGATGAACACTGAAGCTTTCTTT.

The chain carries TRBV6-4 and TRBJ2-1; TRBD2 agrees at 11 bases. CDR3 length: 15 amino acids. Germline CDR1 reads MRHNA; CDR2 reads SNTAGT. The ends lost 0 bases at V and 6 bases at J; junction bases unmatched: 1. The CDR3 here is CASSDSSGGANEQFF. CDR3 bases: TGTGCCAGCAGTGACTCTAGCGGGGGGGCCAATGAGCAGTTCTTC.

The chain is built from TRBV6-5 and TRBJ1-3, with a possible D match to TRBD1 (5 bases). Germline V gene lookup returns CDR1 MNHEY and CDR2 SVGAGI. There are 14 residues in the CDR3. The V and J ends lost 6 bases and 2 bases respectively, with 11 bases between them. The CDR3 region is CASSPGLTGNTIYF. The CDR3 DNA reads as TGTGCCAGCAGCCCAGGGCTTACTGGAAACACCATATATTTT.

This chain links TRBV10-2 with TRBJ1-1; 9 bases map to TRBD1. CDR3 length: 14 residues. V dropped 7 bases and J dropped 8; count of bases not matched to a gene: 11. CDR1 and CDR2 (germline): WSHSY, SAAADI. The DNA for the CDR3 is TGCGCCAGCAAGGCCGGGACAGGGAACGTCGAAGCTTTCTTT. Its protein product is CASKAGTGNVEAFF.

CDR3 protein: CASSGLGQLGHF. CDR3 nucleotides: TGTGCCAGTAGTGGCTTGGGACAGCTCGGGCATTTT. V is TRBV19 and J is TRBJ1-5; 7 bases match TRBD1. The V gene's germline CDR1 is LNHDA and CDR2 SQIVND (reference sequence). The CDR3 is 12 residues long. The V and J ends lost 5 bases and 15 bases, in that order; junction bases with no gene match: 10.

The rearrangement links TRBV10-3 to TRBJ1-6; D call uncertain. The length of the CDR3 is 13 residues. Trimming shortened V by 3 bases and J by 7 bases, and 7 bases separated the two germline ends. CDR1 and CDR2 (germline): ENHRY, SYGVKD. DNA for the CDR3: TGTGCCATCAGTGACTTGCGGAATTCACCCCTCCACTTT. Residues: CAISDLRNSPLHF.

The V call is TRBV11-2, the J call TRBJ2-3, with 7 bases identical to TRBD2. CDR1 is SGHAT, CDR2 FQNNGV, per germline. Trimming cost V 3 bases and J 5 bases; bases outside gene matches: 8. This CDR3 is built from 15 residues. CDR3 sequence reads: CASSFRGGGGDTQYF. The CDR3 region has the DNA TGTGCCAGCAGCTTTCGGGGCGGCGGGGGAGATACGCAGTATTTT.

The rearrangement links TRBV6-5 to TRBJ2-5; 8 bases are shared with TRBD2. The CDR3 runs to 15 residues. Losses at the gene ends were 5 bases for V and 2 bases for J; bases not matched to a gene: 7. From germline, CDR1 is MNHEY and CDR2 SVGAGI. The CDR3 loop reads CASSRLSGTQETQYF. The CDR3 nucleotides read TGTGCCAGCAGTCGACTTAGCGGGACTCAAGAGACCCAGTACTTC.